The sequence of this T cell receptor beta chain was determined in a study of technical replicates of blood from a handful of donors (TCRdb year 2017). The library was prepared using the immunoSEQ multiplex PCR assay. Drawn from immuneACCESS, this table holds only the in-frame rearrangements with V and J called that TCRdb kept. Clones are partly lost; checked studies trace under half to an unresolved V gene and leave the rest unexplained. This sample lists approximately 81,000 clones; just over 95% were detected once. Of the sample, 0.3% to 0.45% falls within the top ten clones. CDR1 SNHLY and CDR2 FYNNEI are derived from the germline V gene. From the cysteine up to the phenylalanine, the CDR3 has a length of 16 residues. Only the CDR3 DNA is retained, 48 bases long and in frame from the first base. V is cut by 2 bases and J by 3 bases, and the space between the germline ends is 15 bases. Comments on this clone: Its antigen specificity is not known. One base away there is no much larger clone; base qualities are not given.

The sequence links TRBV2 to TRBJ2-3; a tentative D call is TRBD2 (5 bases match). The clonotype was recovered from a human donor in good health. Material for sequencing was T cells isolated from PBMCs. The bases are TGTGCCAGCAGTGAAACGAGGGAGTGGGTTACAGATACGCAGTATTTT. Translation gives CASSETREWVTDTQYF.